This is a list of T cell receptor beta chains from one sample in a study of shared clonotypes between healthy human individuals. The assay was immunoSEQ multiplex PCR, and TCRdb's table has in-frame clones only and misses some. The table has 800,000 to 950,000 clones, 90% to 98% seen once. The specimen sequenced was naive CD8+ T cells sorted from blood. Every receptor here comes from a man aged 30-40 years in good health. The CDR3 runs from the conserved cysteine through the conserved F or W. A D gene is named only where the DNA matches it firmly. Rows may omit the clone size; those that give it use once, few, many or a size class.

V gene: TRBV18
D gene: NA
J gene: TRBJ1-1
clone size: NA
CDR3 protein: CASSPDRNEAFF
CDR3 DNA: TGTGCCAGCTCACCTGACAGGAATGAAGCTTTCTTT

V gene: TRBV2
D gene: NA
J gene: TRBJ2-1
clone size: NA
CDR3 protein: CASTGRAFNNEQFF
CDR3 DNA: TGTGCCAGCACAGGCAGGGCCTTTAACAATGAGCAGTTCTTC

V gene: TRBV10-1
D gene: TRBD2
J gene: TRBJ2-3
clone size: NA
CDR3 protein: CASSDKLAGRTDTQYF
CDR3 DNA: TGCGCCAGCAGTGATAAGCTAGCGGGACGCACAGATACGCAGTATTTT

V gene: TRBV9
D gene: TRBD1
J gene: TRBJ2-7
clone size: NA
CDR3 protein: CASSPRTGFGEQYF
CDR3 DNA: TGTGCCAGCAGCCCTAGGACAGGGTTTGGCGAGCAGTACTTC

V gene: TRBV6-5
D gene: NA
J gene: TRBJ2-3
clone size: NA
CDR3 protein: CASGGFSSTDTQYF
CDR3 DNA: TGTGCCAGCGGGGGTTTCTCCTCCACAGATACGCAGTATTTT

V gene: TRBV2
D gene: TRBD2
J gene: TRBJ2-7
clone size: NA
CDR3 protein: CASFHLHGGLAGSGEQYF
CDR3 DNA: TGTGCCAGCTTCCATTTACACGGGGGACTAGCGGGATCGGGCGAGCAGTACTTC

V gene: TRBV10-3
D gene: TRBD1
J gene: TRBJ1-2
clone size: NA
CDR3 protein: CAISGGDSNYGYTF
CDR3 DNA: TGTGCCATCAGTGGTGGGGACAGTAACTATGGCTACACCTTC

V gene: TRBV7-9
D gene: TRBD2
J gene: TRBJ2-1
clone size: NA
CDR3 protein: CASNIAGGPSFF
CDR3 DNA: TGTGCCAGTAATATAGCGGGAGGGCCTTCATTCTTC

V gene: TRBV29-1
D gene: NA
J gene: TRBJ2-5
clone size: NA
CDR3 protein: CSAGGANQETQYF
CDR3 DNA: TGCAGCGCCGGTGGGGCTAACCAAGAGACCCAGTACTTC

V gene: TRBV7-9
D gene: TRBD2
J gene: TRBJ2-7
clone size: NA
CDR3 protein: CASHGGEGTIYEQYF
CDR3 DNA: TGTGCCAGCCACGGGGGTGAAGGGACTATATACGAGCAGTACTTC

V gene: TRBV6-5
D gene: TRBD2
J gene: TRBJ2-7
clone size: NA
CDR3 protein: CASSYGAGVAYEQYF
CDR3 DNA: TGTGCCAGCAGTTACGGTGCGGGAGTGGCCTACGAGCAGTACTTC

V gene: TRBV4-3
D gene: TRBD1
J gene: TRBJ2-7
clone size: once
CDR3 protein: CASSPGTGTFEQYF
CDR3 DNA: TGCGCCAGCAGCCCCGGGACAGGGACTTTCGAGCAGTACTTC

V gene: TRBV27
D gene: NA
J gene: TRBJ2-7
clone size: NA
CDR3 protein: CASSDRSYEQYF
CDR3 DNA: TGTGCCAGCAGCGACAGATCCTACGAGCAGTACTTC

V gene: TRBV15
D gene: NA
J gene: TRBJ2-5
clone size: NA
CDR3 protein: CATSRTHWGRTKETQYF
CDR3 DNA: TGTGCCACCAGCAGAACCCATTGGGGCAGAACCAAAGAGACCCAGTACTTC

V gene: TRBV11-2
D gene: NA
J gene: TRBJ2-7
clone size: NA
CDR3 protein: CASSLSSRGYYEQYF
CDR3 DNA: TGTGCCAGCAGCTTATCGTCGAGGGGTTACTACGAGCAGTACTTC

V gene: TRBV25-1
D gene: TRBD1
J gene: TRBJ2-3
clone size: NA
CDR3 protein: CASSQGVADTQYF
CDR3 DNA: TGTGCCAGCAGCCAGGGGGTTGCAGATACGCAGTATTTT

V gene: TRBV9
D gene: NA
J gene: TRBJ1-1
clone size: NA
CDR3 protein: CASSVEGLLNTEAFF
CDR3 DNA: TGTGCCAGCAGCGTAGAAGGTCTACTGAACACTGAAGCTTTCTTT

V gene: TRBV29-1
D gene: NA
J gene: TRBJ2-7
clone size: NA
CDR3 protein: CSVNIKAGPYEQYF
CDR3 DNA: TGCAGCGTCAATATCAAAGCGGGCCCCTACGAGCAGTACTTC

V gene: TRBV29-1
D gene: NA
J gene: TRBJ1-1
clone size: NA
CDR3 protein: CSVTMGWGRNTEAFF
CDR3 DNA: TGCAGCGTTACTATGGGGTGGGGAAGGAACACTGAAGCTTTCTTT

V gene: TRBV25-1
D gene: NA
J gene: TRBJ2-3
clone size: NA
CDR3 protein: CASSGASTDTQYF
CDR3 DNA: TGTGCCAGCAGTGGGGCTAGCACAGATACGCAGTATTTT

V gene: TRBV29-1
D gene: NA
J gene: TRBJ2-6
clone size: NA
CDR3 protein: CSARGRATSLTF
CDR3 DNA: TGCAGCGCTAGGGGACGGGCAACCTCTCTGACTTTC

V gene: TRBV25-1
D gene: NA
J gene: TRBJ1-4
clone size: NA
CDR3 protein: CASSEGAGGEKLFF
CDR3 DNA: TGTGCCAGCAGTGAAGGTGCCGGAGGGGAAAAACTGTTTTTT

V gene: TRBV30
D gene: NA
J gene: TRBJ1-4
clone size: NA
CDR3 protein: CAWSAVGTEESF
CDR3 DNA: TGTGCCTGGAGTGCCGTCGGGACGGAGGAGTCTTTT

V gene: TRBV7-8
D gene: TRBD1
J gene: TRBJ2-2
clone size: NA
CDR3 protein: CASSLGSTGYTGELFF
CDR3 DNA: TGTGCCAGCAGCTTAGGCTCGACAGGGTACACCGGGGAGCTGTTTTTT

V gene: TRBV28
D gene: TRBD1
J gene: TRBJ1-5
clone size: NA
CDR3 protein: CASTPGTGVQPQHF
CDR3 DNA: TGTGCCAGCACCCCCGGGACAGGGGTTCAGCCCCAGCATTTT

V gene: TRBV9
D gene: TRBD1
J gene: TRBJ1-1
clone size: NA
CDR3 protein: CASSATGVARNSEAFF
CDR3 DNA: TGTGCCAGCAGCGCGACAGGGGTGGCTAGGAACAGTGAAGCTTTCTTT

V gene: TRBV5-1
D gene: NA
J gene: TRBJ2-1
clone size: once
CDR3 protein: CASSQRQSSYNEQFF
CDR3 DNA: TGCGCCAGCAGCCAGCGACAGAGCTCCTACAATGAGCAGTTCTTC

V gene: TRBV10-3
D gene: TRBD1
J gene: TRBJ2-7
clone size: NA
CDR3 protein: CAISENRGSSYEQYF
CDR3 DNA: TGTGCCATCAGTGAAAACAGGGGAAGCTCCTACGAGCAGTACTTC

V gene: TRBV29-1
D gene: TRBD2
J gene: TRBJ2-7
clone size: NA
CDR3 protein: CSVVGTTSGPPYEQYF
CDR3 DNA: TGCAGCGTTGTGGGGACCACTAGCGGACCGCCTTACGAGCAGTACTTC

V gene: TRBV7-2
D gene: NA
J gene: TRBJ1-1
clone size: NA
CDR3 protein: CASSLARGYHEAFF
CDR3 DNA: TGTGCCAGCAGCTTAGCTAGGGGGTACCATGAAGCTTTCTTT

V gene: TRBV7-9
D gene: TRBD1
J gene: TRBJ1-2
clone size: NA
CDR3 protein: CASSPDRGQGYTF
CDR3 DNA: TGTGCCAGCAGCCCGGACAGGGGGCAGGGCTACACCTTC

V gene: TRBV4-1
D gene: TRBD2
J gene: TRBJ2-7
clone size: NA
CDR3 protein: CASSQVAGGPFYEQYF
CDR3 DNA: TGCGCCAGCAGCCAAGTAGCGGGAGGGCCTTTCTACGAGCAGTACTTC

V gene: TRBV11-2
D gene: NA
J gene: TRBJ2-1
clone size: NA
CDR3 protein: CASSLSNGQFF
CDR3 DNA: TGTGCCAGCAGCCTCTCAAACGGGCAGTTCTTC

V gene: TRBV7-9
D gene: NA
J gene: TRBJ2-3
clone size: NA
CDR3 protein: CASSLAAASTDTQYF
CDR3 DNA: TGTGCCAGCAGCTTAGCGGCTGCTAGCACAGATACGCAGTATTTT

V gene: TRBV4-1
D gene: NA
J gene: TRBJ2-1
clone size: NA
CDR3 protein: CASSPLNGAGEQFF
CDR3 DNA: TGCGCCAGCAGCCCCCTTAACGGTGCCGGTGAGCAGTTCTTC

V gene: TRBV5-6
D gene: NA
J gene: TRBJ2-2
clone size: NA
CDR3 protein: CASSLDETLTGELFF
CDR3 DNA: TGTGCCAGCAGCTTGGACGAGACCCTCACCGGGGAGCTGTTTTTT

V gene: TRBV29-1
D gene: TRBD1
J gene: TRBJ1-1
clone size: NA
CDR3 protein: CSVEPGQVMGAMNTEAFF
CDR3 DNA: TGCAGCGTGGAACCGGGACAGGTAATGGGTGCGATGAACACTGAAGCTTTCTTT

V gene: TRBV4-1
D gene: NA
J gene: TRBJ2-4
clone size: NA
CDR3 protein: CASSPYLTRGLDIQYF
CDR3 DNA: TGCGCCAGCAGCCCCTATTTGACTAGAGGATTAGACATTCAGTACTTC

V gene: TRBV27
D gene: NA
J gene: TRBJ2-5
clone size: NA
CDR3 protein: CASSPVGVRETQYF
CDR3 DNA: TGTGCCAGCAGCCCCGTGGGAGTCCGGGAGACCCAGTACTTC

V gene: TRBV28
D gene: NA
J gene: TRBJ2-4
clone size: NA
CDR3 protein: CASSATIGKNIQYF
CDR3 DNA: TGTGCCAGCAGCGCGACTATCGGCAAAAACATTCAGTACTTC

V gene: TRBV27
D gene: NA
J gene: TRBJ2-7
clone size: NA
CDR3 protein: CASSIGGSYEQYF
CDR3 DNA: TGTGCCAGCAGTATCGGGGGTTCCTACGAGCAGTACTTC

V gene: TRBV7-9
D gene: TRBD2
J gene: TRBJ2-1
clone size: NA
CDR3 protein: CASIRGEARGNEQFF
CDR3 DNA: TGTGCCAGCATTCGGGGGGAAGCTAGGGGCAACGAGCAGTTCTTC

V gene: TRBV5-6
D gene: TRBD2
J gene: TRBJ2-7
clone size: NA
CDR3 protein: CASSTAGEPYEQYF
CDR3 DNA: TGTGCCAGCAGCACAGCGGGAGAACCCTACGAGCAGTACTTC

V gene: TRBV30
D gene: NA
J gene: TRBJ2-7
clone size: NA
CDR3 protein: CAWSGPGYEQYF
CDR3 DNA: TGTGCCTGGAGTGGCCCAGGCTACGAGCAGTACTTC

V gene: TRBV15
D gene: TRBD1
J gene: TRBJ2-5
clone size: NA
CDR3 protein: CATSRVTGIYETQYF
CDR3 DNA: TGTGCCACCAGCAGAGTGACAGGGATTTACGAGACCCAGTACTTC

V gene: TRBV7-9
D gene: NA
J gene: TRBJ2-1
clone size: NA
CDR3 protein: CASSLKAGNMGFF
CDR3 DNA: TGTGCCAGCAGCCTAAAAGCGGGTAACATGGGGTTCTTC

V gene: TRBV12-5
D gene: NA
J gene: TRBJ1-5
clone size: NA
CDR3 protein: CASGLAEGNSNQPQHF
CDR3 DNA: TGTGCTAGTGGTTTGGCCGAGGGGAATAGCAATCAGCCCCAGCATTTT

V gene: TRBV2
D gene: TRBD1
J gene: TRBJ2-7
clone size: NA
CDR3 protein: CASSESWDREYEQYF
CDR3 DNA: TGTGCCAGCAGTGAATCATGGGACAGGGAGTACGAGCAGTACTTC

V gene: TRBV28
D gene: TRBD2
J gene: TRBJ2-2
clone size: NA
CDR3 protein: CASNLLGLAVTGELFF
CDR3 DNA: TGTGCCAGCAATCTTCTGGGACTAGCGGTAACCGGGGAGCTGTTTTTT

V gene: TRBV4-1
D gene: TRBD1
J gene: TRBJ2-2
clone size: many
CDR3 protein: CASSRAQGVTGELFF
CDR3 DNA: TGCGCCAGCAGCCGAGCCCAGGGGGTCACCGGGGAGCTGTTTTTT